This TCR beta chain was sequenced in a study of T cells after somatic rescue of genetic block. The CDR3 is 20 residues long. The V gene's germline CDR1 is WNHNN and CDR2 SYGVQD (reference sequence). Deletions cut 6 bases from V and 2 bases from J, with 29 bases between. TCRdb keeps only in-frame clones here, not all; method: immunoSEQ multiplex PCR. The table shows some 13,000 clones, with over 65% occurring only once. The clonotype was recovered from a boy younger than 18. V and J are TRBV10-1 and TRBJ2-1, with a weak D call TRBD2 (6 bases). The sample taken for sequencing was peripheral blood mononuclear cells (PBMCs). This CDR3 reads CASSNFYSQRLAPTYNEQFF. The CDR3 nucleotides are TGCGCCAGCAGCAACTTTTATTCCCAAAGGCTAGCGCCGACCTACAATGAGCAGTTCTTC.